This record concerns one T cell receptor beta chain sequence. This clone appeared a single time. Its specific antigen is unknown. No base-level quality is on record; no much larger clone is a single base apart. The junction carries 11 bases between V and J, which are trimmed by 4 bases and 5 bases respectively. CDR3 length: 13 amino acids, cysteine to phenylalanine. Only the CDR3 DNA stays, 39 bases, in frame from base 1. Via the germline V gene, CDR1 is KGHDR and CDR2 SFDVKD. The collaborating institutions used their own protocols to collect whole blood in K2EDTA tubes. Collaborator samples were shipped for TCRbeta analysis as frozen whole blood, isolated PBMCs, or DNA extracted from either sample type. This entry is derived from a study of blood T cell repertoires in COVID-19 (dated by TCRdb to the early 2020s). With regard to the full study: Samples from collaborators originated in the United States, Italy and Spain and spanned both the acute and convalescent phases of COVID-19. The prospective study material was composed of cDNA or gDNA derived from T cells, B-cell-depleted T cells, or PBMCs. Subjects who had been exposed to COVID-19, were actively infected with it, or had recovered from it provided the deeply sampled blood TCRbeta repertoires that made up the dataset. A freely available public database, intended as a resource for researchers studying the immune response to SARS-CoV-2, is where the repertoires were released. Samples came from the ongoing ImmuneRACE study (first 160 participants) plus 1,254 subjects from 6 global collaborators. A de-identified subject ID, COVID-19 status, age in years and sex were almost always included in the sample metadata. Where HLA class I and class II types were available, the types were taken from metadata supplied by the sample provider, not from assay-based typing.

The paper's findings and limits, for the study overall: The amount of clinical and demographic metadata varied by source and participant and was provided uncurated.

TCRbeta CDR3 regions were amplified from genomic DNA using the immunoSEQ Assay, a bias-controlled multiplex PCR. Processing in the source paper ran as follows. The number of nucleated cells in each sample was estimated by amplification of reference gene primers within the assay. To quantify the absolute abundance of each unique TCRbeta CDR3 rearrangement, sequence reads were collapsed and filtered. For each sample, productive Simpson clonality was calculated as the square root of Simpson's diversity index over productive rearrangements. Sourced from immuneACCESS, this table was stored by TCRdb with only in-frame sequences that have V and J called. A share of the clones is absent; for the studies checked, an unresolved V gene accounts for under half, and the remainder has no known explanation. The DNA was the basis for D and trimming; V, J and clone size are from that table. This sample has 30,000 to 40,000 clones in its table, and around 80% of those were observed once. The ten largest make up about two fifths of the sample.

This receptor chain uses TRBV24-1 and TRBJ2-7; a tentative D call is TRBD2 (5 bases match). This clonotype was obtained from an elderly man with active or convalescent COVID-19. The sequencing sample was made of peripheral blood. CDR3 loop: CATSDGLWDEQYF. The nucleotide sequence reads TGTGCCACCAGTGACGGACTCTGGGACGAGCAGTACTTC.